The sequence of this T cell receptor beta chain was determined in a study of circulating CD8 cells and anti-PD-1 response in melanoma. This clonotype is medium-sized in the sample. The QIAseq Immune Repertoire TCR panel built the libraries from roughly 15 ng of total RNA. TCRdb re-called the reads with MiXCR, one entry per CDR3 protein. Of more than 450 distinct CDR3 sequences listed, 7% to 9.5% are singletons. Germline-derived CDR1 and CDR2 are MDHEN and SYDVKM. CDR3 length equals 15 residues. Losses at the gene ends were 1 base for V and 8 bases for J; bases not matched to a gene: 7. Sorting of live CD3+CD8+TCRalphabeta+ cells by PD-1 and/or TIGIT gave four subsets.

The chain has TRBV28 and TRBJ2-1; 8 bases are a match to TRBD2. This TCR was recovered from a human donor with melanoma. The material sequenced was CD8+ T cells from PBMCs, taken at baseline or after one month of anti-PD-1 therapy (not recorded which). The chain's CDR3 is CASSLFRTSKDEQFF. The CDR3 DNA is TGTGCCAGCAGTTTATTCCGGACTAGCAAAGATGAGCAGTTCTTC.